The 6 T cell receptor beta chains below were found in one sample sequenced in a study of Ad26.COV2.S vaccination and SARS-CoV-2 variants. Specified treatment: around 19 received Ad26.COV2.S at low or high dose, single or two shots; 5 received placebo; per-sample allocation not given. Specimen acquisition occurred on day 63 following the initial vaccine or placebo injection. Generated by immunoSEQ multiplex PCR, the TCRdb table keeps only in-frame clones and is missing some. The sample has over 400,000 clones, about 90% seen once. The material sequenced was peripheral blood, taken in a trial of Ad26.COV2.S vaccine versus placebo. The receptors come from a person aged 18-60 years who received the Ad26.COV2.S COVID-19 vaccine or a placebo.

J is TRBJ1-3 and V is TRBV30, with D possibly matching TRBD1 (5 bases). The germline V gene has CDR1 GTSNPN and CDR2 SVGIG (reference sequence). Trimming removed 0 bases at V and 3 bases at J, with 12 bases between. This CDR3 is 15 amino acids long. DNA for the CDR3: TGTGCCTGGAGTGTTCGGGGGTTTAATGGAAACACCATATATTTT. It translates to CAWSVRGFNGNTIYF.

V usage is TRBV3-1 (or the pseudogene TRBV3-2) and J usage is TRBJ2-3; D gene ambiguous. Germline loops: CDR1 LGHDT, CDR2 YNNKEL (reference sequence). V was cut by 4 bases and J by 2 bases, with 4 bases left in between. The CDR3 spans 12 residues. CDR3 bases: TGTGCCAGCAGCCGACTCACAGATACGCAGTATTTT. Its translation is CASSRLTDTQYF.

The rearrangement uses TRBV6-4 and TRBJ2-1, with TRBD2 identical over 9 bases. CDR3 length equals 15 residues. Germline CDR1 reads MRHNA; CDR2 reads SNTAGT. V was clipped by 3 bases and J by 0 bases; unmatched bases: 0. CDR3 residues: CASSERGGSYNEQFF. DNA of the CDR3: TGTGCCAGCAGTGAGCGGGGGGGCTCCTACAATGAGCAGTTCTTC.

This clone was detected a few times. The chain uses TRBV7-9 and TRBJ2-7; 10 bases match TRBD1. V trimming: 5 bases; J trimming: 4 bases; junction bases outside the gene matches: 20. This CDR3 is built from 19 residues. Germline V gene data show CDR1 as SEHNR and CDR2 as FQNEAQ (reference sequence). The CDR3 sequence: CASSTGTGEPMPTSYEQYF. DNA of the CDR3: TGTGCCAGCAGCACCGGGACAGGGGAACCCATGCCGACCTCATACGAGCAGTACTTC. The full variable domain, rest sourced from reference TRBV7-9 and TRBJ2-7, is DTGVSQNPRHKITKRGQNVTFRCDPISEHNRLYWYRQTLGQGPEFLTYFQNEAQLEKSRLLSDRFSAERPKGSFSTLEIQRTEQGDSAMYLCASSTGTGEPMPTSYEQYFGPGTRLTVT.

J is TRBJ1-3 and V is TRBV5-5; weak D call: TRBD1 (5 bases). Trimming removed 3 bases from V and 0 bases from J, with 7 bases in between. The V gene's germline CDR1 is SGHKS and CDR2 YYEKEE (reference sequence). The CDR3 sequence is 14 residues long. Here the CDR3 reads CASSSTVSGNTIYF. As DNA, the CDR3 is TGTGCCAGCAGCTCGACAGTCTCTGGAAACACCATATATTTT.

This clone appeared once. At one end the junction does not follow the germline gene, possibly because of a read error. This sample also contains other DNA sequences that code for the same CDR3. This chain connects TRBV27 to TRBJ1-2; D gene uncertain. Germline values: CDR1 MNHEY, CDR2 SMNVEV (reference sequence). CDR3 size: 13 residues. DNA of the CDR3: TGTGCCAGCAGTTTAGGCGGGAACTATGGCTATACCTTC. Translated, it gives CASSLGGNYGYTF.